The 6 T cell receptor beta chains presented below share a single source sample, sequenced in a study of cytotoxic CD8 clonotypes in ibrutinib-treated CLL. Clones were read by immunoSEQ multiplex PCR, and TCRdb kept only the in-frame ones, dropping some. The table includes about 140,000 clones, 75% to 95% detected once. The sample was PBMCs, taken after 12 months of ibrutinib treatment. These receptors originate from a human donor with chronic lymphocytic leukemia.

V and J are TRBV5-1 and TRBJ2-5, with D unclear. Per germline, CDR1 SGHRS and CDR2 YFSETQ. The CDR3 length is 13 residues. V lost 1 base and J 3 bases, leaving 7 bases between the germline ends. CDR3 nucleotide sequence: TGCGCCAGCAGCTTGAATGTTGAAGAGACCCAGTACTTC. Translation: CASSLNVEETQYF. Full variable domain (missing parts from reference TRBV5-1 and TRBJ2-5): KAGVTQTPRYLIKTRGQQVTLSCSPISGHRSVSWYQQTPGQGLQFLFEYFSETQRNKGNFPGRFSGRQFSNSRSEMNVSTLELGDSALYLCASSLNVEETQYFGPGTRLLVL.

This chain connects TRBV28 to TRBJ2-7; a possible D gene is TRBD1 (6 bases). In germline, CDR1 is MDHEN, CDR2 SYDVKM. The CDR3 runs to 12 residues. V was shortened by 6 bases and J by 7 bases, with 13 bases between the two germline ends. The CDR3 DNA sequence: TGTGCCAGCAGCTCAAATGACAGGGAGCAGTACTTC. Translation: CASSSNDREQYF. Full variable domain (remainder filled in from reference TRBV28 and TRBJ2-7): DVKVTQSSRYLVKRTGEKVFLECVQDMDHENMFWYRQDPGLGLRLIYFSYDVKMKEKGDIPEGYSVSREKKERFSLILESASTNQTSMYLCASSSNDREQYFGPGTRLTVT.

In this sample, this clone turned up once. V and J are TRBV6-6 and TRBJ1-1, with 8 positions matching TRBD1. From germline, CDR1 is MNHNY and CDR2 SVGAGI (reference sequence). Losses at the gene ends were 6 bases for V and 4 bases for J; bases not matched to a gene: 13. The CDR3 has 16 amino acids. CDR3 loop: CASSRGQGAISTEAFF. Here the CDR3 DNA reads TGTGCCAGCAGCCGAGGGCAGGGGGCGATTAGCACTGAAGCTTTCTTT.

The gene calls are TRBV5-4 and TRBJ2-1, with 14 bases that match TRBD2. The CDR3 sequence is 17 residues long. Germline V gives CDR1 SGHNT, CDR2 YYREEE (reference sequence). Losses at the gene ends were 4 bases for V and 1 base for J; bases not matched to a gene: 4. Here the CDR3 reads CASSPGTSGRSYNEQFF. The CDR3 DNA reads TGTGCCAGCAGCCCCGGGACTAGCGGGAGATCCTACAATGAGCAGTTCTTC.

The table lists this clone with a count of one. V is TRBV2 and J is TRBJ2-1; possibly TRBD2 for D (5 bases). This CDR3 spans 12 amino acids. Trimming stripped 7 bases from V and 7 bases from J, with 11 bases between. Germline lookup yields CDR1 SNHLY and CDR2 FYNNEI. The CDR3 sequence: CASNEGPNEQFF. CDR3 bases: TGTGCCAGCAACGAGGGTCCGAATGAGCAGTTCTTC.

J is TRBJ2-7 and V is TRBV15, with a weak D call TRBD1 (6 bases). Trimming shortened V by 0 bases and J by 3 bases, and 12 bases separated the two germline ends. The CDR3 is 15 residues long. Germline V gene lookup returns CDR1 LNHNV and CDR2 YYDKDF (reference sequence). Written as DNA, the CDR3 is TGTGCCACCAGCAGAGATCAGGGGACGGGCTACGAGCAGTACTTC. This sequence encodes CATSRDQGTGYEQYF.